This T cell receptor beta chain was found in a study of long-term antiretroviral therapy in people with HIV. The study, taken as a whole, reports: Information on adherence, resistance and therapy changes was unavailable.

Per the germline V gene, CDR1 is ENHRY and CDR2 is SYGVKD. V lost 6 bases to trimming and J lost 5 bases, with 5 bases between them. CDR3 size: 11 residues. With survey level as its setting, the immunoSEQ assay was v3.0. Sequencing used immunoSEQ multiplex PCR; TCRdb keeps in-frame clones, though not all of them. The repertoire consists of about 25,000 clones, with 76% occurring once and the leading ten covering over 9%. In the United States, treatment was given to all participants with HIV. Roughly 0.95-11 million cryopreserved PBMC were held in samples before DNA extraction. Regarding this clone: Its antigen is not identified.

V gene TRBV10-3 combines with J gene TRBJ2-1; D is uncertain. The receptor was isolated from a woman in her forties with HIV. The sequencing used unsorted PBMCs, collected 1.1 years before starting antiretroviral therapy. This CDR3 is CAIRGNNEQFF. CDR3 nucleotide sequence: TGTGCCATCAGGGGAAACAATGAGCAGTTCTTC.